The clone carrying this TCR beta chain was counted a few times. Its matching antigen is unknown. Generated by immunoSEQ multiplex PCR, the TCRdb table keeps only in-frame clones and is missing some. Among 44,000 or so clones listed, 83% were seen once. This record belongs to a study of T cell responses to AZD1222 COVID-19 vaccine. Study details: Second-dose intervals near 4 or 12 weeks were combined.

Study-wide results and caveats: Rises in breadth and depth of Spike-specific TCRs came after two AZD1222 doses. Spike was spanned by vaccine-associated CD4 TCRs, which were dominant at 160-218 and 743-854. The study sampled repertoires only after the peak T cell response.

Trimming removed 3 bases at V and 2 bases at J, with 11 bases between. The length of the CDR3 is 16 residues. Per the germline V gene, CDR1 is MDHEN and CDR2 is SYDVKM. The chain couples TRBV28 to TRBJ2-6, with D possibly being TRBD2 (6 bases). This TCR derives from an adult in good health. Material: peripheral blood, obtained on day 0 of AZD1222 vaccination. The CDR3 region is CASSFLWGAGANVLTF. The CDR3 DNA reads TGTGCCAGCAGTTTTCTTTGGGGGGCTGGGGCCAACGTCCTGACTTTC.